These 10 T cell receptor beta chains came from one sample sequenced in a study of T-cell memory formation after mild COVID-19. TCRdb re-derived calls from the 5' RACE reads in MiXCR, one entry per CDR3 protein. The table includes about 140,000 distinct CDR3 sequences, roughly 15% detected once. The sequenced sample consisted of PBMCs or a T cell subset sorted from them (not recorded which). These receptors all come from an adult woman who had mild COVID-19 (a few samples of this study predate the infection). Cell type and time point are not known.

In DNA, the CDR3 is TGTGCCAGCAGCGCGACGGTGAACACTGAAGCTTTCTTT. Protein product: CASSATVNTEAFF. The chain uses TRBV6-5 and TRBJ1-1; D ambiguous. The CDR3 has 13 residues. The germline gives CDR1 MNHEY, CDR2 SVGAGI. Deletions cut 6 bases from V and 0 bases from J, with 8 bases between.

V usage is TRBV20-1 and J usage is TRBJ2-3; no clear D. V gave up 6 bases and J gave up 0 bases, with 7 bases separating them. CDR3 length: 12 residues. Germline V lookup: CDR1 DFQATT, CDR2 SNEGSKA (reference sequence). The CDR3 sequence is CSAFSSTDTQYF. The CDR3 nucleotides read TGCAGTGCGTTCTCCAGCACAGATACGCAGTATTTT.

V is TRBV7-9 and J is TRBJ2-7; the D gene is possibly TRBD1 (5 bases). Trimming cost V 3 bases and J 0 bases, with 9 bases left between them. The CDR3 covers 14 residues. The germline CDR1 and CDR2 sequences are SEHNR and FQNEAQ (reference sequence). This chain's CDR3 is CASSLQGVSYEQYF. The DNA for the CDR3 is TGTGCCAGCAGCTTGCAGGGTGTCTCCTACGAGCAGTACTTC.

The chain combines TRBV20-1 with TRBJ1-1, with 8 bases that match TRBD1. Germline-derived CDR1 and CDR2 are DFQATT and SNEGSKA (reference sequence). CDR3 length: 17 residues. Trimming took 5 bases from V and 3 from J; bases not matched to a gene: 17. In DNA form, the CDR3 reads TGCAGTGCTTTCTCGGACAGGGAAGTTAATATGGACACTGAAGCTTTCTTT. Translation gives CSAFSDREVNMDTEAFF.

V and J are TRBV7-9 and TRBJ1-1, with D possibly TRBD1 on 5 matching bases. The CDR3 consists of 16 residues. The germline V gene has CDR1 SEHNR and CDR2 FQNEAQ (reference sequence). V dropped 3 bases and J dropped 3 bases, with 17 bases sitting between them. The CDR3 protein is CASSLAGASWHTEAFF. The CDR3 bases are TGTGCCAGCAGCTTGGCCGGGGCGTCCTGGCACACTGAAGCTTTCTTT.

This clonotype was counted a few times. DNA for the CDR3: TGTGCCAGTAGTTCCCGGACTAGTGTCGAAGATACGCAGTATTTT. It specifies CASSSRTSVEDTQYF. V and J are TRBV19 and TRBJ2-3; 7 bases are a match to TRBD2. Germline values: CDR1 LNHDA, CDR2 SQIVND (reference sequence). The CDR3 is made up of 15 amino acids. The V gene end was trimmed by 5 bases and the J gene end by 5 bases; junction bases not matched to a gene: 10.

V and J are TRBV29-1 and TRBJ2-1; D remains ambiguous. This CDR3 is 12 amino acids long. Germline CDR1 SQVTM, CDR2 ANQGSEA. V lost 7 bases to trimming and J lost 7 bases, with 14 bases between them. The CDR3 DNA reads as TGCAGCGGTTTGGGGTTGGATAATGAGCAGTTCTTC. Its protein is CSGLGLDNEQFF.

This clonotype has a count of ten or more. The genes are TRBV12-3 or TRBV12-4 and TRBJ2-1, with TRBD2 matching 10 bases. Unmatched junction bases numbered 4, after V lost 7 bases and J lost 4 bases. CDR3 size: 14 residues. CDR3 residues: CASNSGGSYNEQFF. The CDR3 DNA is TGTGCCAGCAATAGCGGGGGGTCTTACAATGAGCAGTTCTTC.

This chain uses TRBV5-1 with TRBJ2-3, with D possibly being TRBD2 (7 bases). Germline V gives CDR1 SGHRS, CDR2 YFSETQ. This CDR3 has 17 residues. The V end was cut by 4 bases, the J end by 2 bases, with 20 bases between. The CDR3 region is CASSPGWAGAHTDTQYF. The CDR3 nucleotides read TGCGCCAGCAGCCCGGGATGGGCGGGGGCCCACACAGATACGCAGTATTTT.

This clonotype was detected a few times. V usage is TRBV5-1 and J usage is TRBJ2-1; no clear D. V lost 0 bases, J lost 9 bases, and 13 bases lay in between. Germline V gene lookup returns CDR1 SGHRS and CDR2 YFSETQ. The CDR3 consists of 14 residues. The CDR3 here is CASSLAYSETEQFF. The CDR3 DNA reads as TGCGCCAGCAGCTTGGCGTACTCTGAGACTGAGCAGTTCTTC.